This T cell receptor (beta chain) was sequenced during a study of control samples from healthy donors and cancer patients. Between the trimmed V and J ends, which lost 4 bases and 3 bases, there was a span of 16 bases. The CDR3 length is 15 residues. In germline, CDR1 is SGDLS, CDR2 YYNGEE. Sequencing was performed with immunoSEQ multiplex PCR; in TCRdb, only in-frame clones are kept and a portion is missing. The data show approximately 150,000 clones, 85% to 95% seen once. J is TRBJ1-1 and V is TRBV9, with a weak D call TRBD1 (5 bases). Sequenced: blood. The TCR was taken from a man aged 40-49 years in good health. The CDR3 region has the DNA TGTGCCAGCAGCCCCGGGGGGGGGACGGACACTGAAGCTTTCTTT. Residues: CASSPGGGTDTEAFF. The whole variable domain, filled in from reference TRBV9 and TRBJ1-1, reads DSGVTQTPKHLITATGQRVTLRCSPRSGDLSVYWYQQSLDQGLQFLIQYYNGEERAKGNILERFSAQQFPDLHSELNLSSLELGDSALYFCASSPGGGTDTEAFFGQGTRLTVV.